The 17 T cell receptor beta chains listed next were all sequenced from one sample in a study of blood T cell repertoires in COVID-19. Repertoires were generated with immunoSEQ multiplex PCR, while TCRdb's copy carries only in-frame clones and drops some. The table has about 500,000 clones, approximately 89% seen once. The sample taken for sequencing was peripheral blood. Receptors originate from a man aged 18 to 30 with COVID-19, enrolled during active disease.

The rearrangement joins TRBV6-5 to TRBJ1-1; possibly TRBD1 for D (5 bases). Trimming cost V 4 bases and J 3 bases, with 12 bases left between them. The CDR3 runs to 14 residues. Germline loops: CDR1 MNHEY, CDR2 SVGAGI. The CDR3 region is CASSLTPGDTEAFF. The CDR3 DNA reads TGTGCCAGCAGTTTGACGCCGGGGGACACTGAAGCTTTCTTT.

The CDR3 region is CASRVRSGRVTDTQYF. DNA for the CDR3: TGCGCCAGCAGAGTTCGTAGCGGGAGGGTCACAGATACGCAGTATTTT. The rearrangement uses TRBV5-1 and TRBJ2-3; 11 nucleotides line up with TRBD2. From germline, CDR1 is SGHRS and CDR2 YFSETQ. The CDR3 spans 16 residues. J was trimmed by 2 bases and V by 5 bases; bases with no gene match: 7.

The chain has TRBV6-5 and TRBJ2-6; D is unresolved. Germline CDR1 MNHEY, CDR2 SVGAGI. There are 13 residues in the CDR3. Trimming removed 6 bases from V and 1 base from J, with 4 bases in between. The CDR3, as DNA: TGTGCCAGCAGGGCTTCTGGGGCCAACGTCCTGACTTTC. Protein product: CASRASGANVLTF.

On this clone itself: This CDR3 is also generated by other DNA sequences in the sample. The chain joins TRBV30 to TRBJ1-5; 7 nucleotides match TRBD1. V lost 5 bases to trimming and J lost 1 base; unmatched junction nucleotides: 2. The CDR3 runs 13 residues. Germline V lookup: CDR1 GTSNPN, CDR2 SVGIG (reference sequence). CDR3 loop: CAWSGGSNQPQHF. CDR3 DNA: TGTGCCTGGTCAGGGGGGAGCAATCAGCCCCAGCATTTT.

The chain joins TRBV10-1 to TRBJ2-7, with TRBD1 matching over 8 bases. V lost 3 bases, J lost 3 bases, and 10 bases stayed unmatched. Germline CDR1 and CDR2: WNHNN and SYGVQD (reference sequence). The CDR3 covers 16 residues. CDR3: CASSEGGTGSDYEQYF. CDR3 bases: TGCGCCAGCAGTGAAGGCGGGACAGGATCAGACTACGAGCAGTACTTC.

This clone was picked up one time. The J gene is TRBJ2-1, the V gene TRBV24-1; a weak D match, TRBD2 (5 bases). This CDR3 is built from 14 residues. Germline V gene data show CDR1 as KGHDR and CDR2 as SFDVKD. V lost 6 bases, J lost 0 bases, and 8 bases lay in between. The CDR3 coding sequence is TGTGCCACCAGTTTGGGGAGCTCCTACAATGAGCAGTTCTTC. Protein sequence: CATSLGSSYNEQFF.

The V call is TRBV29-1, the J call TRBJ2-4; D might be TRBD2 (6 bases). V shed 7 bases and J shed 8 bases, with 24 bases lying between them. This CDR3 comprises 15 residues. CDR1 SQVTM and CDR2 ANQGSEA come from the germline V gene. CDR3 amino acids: CSDEVRAAGSDIQYF. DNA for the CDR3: TGCAGCGATGAGGTACGGGCTGCGGGGTCAGACATTCAGTACTTC.

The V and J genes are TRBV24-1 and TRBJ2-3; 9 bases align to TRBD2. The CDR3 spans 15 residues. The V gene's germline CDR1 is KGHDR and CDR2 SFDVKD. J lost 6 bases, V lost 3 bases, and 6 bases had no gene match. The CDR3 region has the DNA TGTGCCACCAGTGATCCTGTAGCGGGAGCTGATACGCAGTATTTT. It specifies CATSDPVAGADTQYF.

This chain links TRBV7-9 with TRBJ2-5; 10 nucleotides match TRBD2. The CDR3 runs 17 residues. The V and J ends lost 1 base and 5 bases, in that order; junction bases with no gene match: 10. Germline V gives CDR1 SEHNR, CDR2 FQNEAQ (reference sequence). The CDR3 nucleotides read TGTGCCAGCAGCTTAGTGAGGCAAGCGGGGGGGCCGGAGACCCAGTACTTC. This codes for CASSLVRQAGGPETQYF.

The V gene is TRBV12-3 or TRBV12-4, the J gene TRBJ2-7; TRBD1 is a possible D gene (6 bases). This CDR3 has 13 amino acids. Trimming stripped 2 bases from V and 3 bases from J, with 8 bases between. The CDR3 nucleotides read TGTGCCAGCAGTTTACAGGGGAACTACGAGCAGTACTTC. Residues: CASSLQGNYEQYF.

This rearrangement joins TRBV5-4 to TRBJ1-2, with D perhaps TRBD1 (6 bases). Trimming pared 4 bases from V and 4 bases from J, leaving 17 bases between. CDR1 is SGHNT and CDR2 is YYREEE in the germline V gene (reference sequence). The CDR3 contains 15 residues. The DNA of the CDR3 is TGTGCCAGCAGCCACAGTGGGGGGGCCAGCTATGGCTACACCTTC. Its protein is CASSHSGGASYGYTF.

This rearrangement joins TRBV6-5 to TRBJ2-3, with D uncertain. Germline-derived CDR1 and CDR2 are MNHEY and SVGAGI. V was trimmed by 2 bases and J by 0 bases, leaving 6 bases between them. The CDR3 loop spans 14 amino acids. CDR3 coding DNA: TGTGCCAGCAGTTACAGCGACAGCACAGATACGCAGTATTTT. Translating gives CASSYSDSTDTQYF.

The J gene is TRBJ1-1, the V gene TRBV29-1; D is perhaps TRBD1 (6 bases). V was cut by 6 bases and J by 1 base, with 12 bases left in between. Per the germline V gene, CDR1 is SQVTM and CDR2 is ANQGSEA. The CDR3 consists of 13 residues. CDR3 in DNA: TGCAGCGTGGAAAAGGGGGAGAACACTGAAGCTTTCTTT. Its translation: CSVEKGENTEAFF.

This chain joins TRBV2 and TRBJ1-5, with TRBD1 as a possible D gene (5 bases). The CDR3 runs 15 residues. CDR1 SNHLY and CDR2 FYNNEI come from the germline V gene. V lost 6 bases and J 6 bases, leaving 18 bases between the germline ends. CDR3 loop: CASSPVGGGSQPQHF. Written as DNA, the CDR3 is TGTGCCAGCAGCCCAGTGGGGGGAGGGAGTCAGCCCCAGCATTTT.

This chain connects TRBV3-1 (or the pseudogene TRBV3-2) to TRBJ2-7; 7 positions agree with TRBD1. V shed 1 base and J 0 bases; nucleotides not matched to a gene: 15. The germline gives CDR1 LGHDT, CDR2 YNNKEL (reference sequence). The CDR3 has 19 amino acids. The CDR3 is CASSQVVAPETGPSYEQYF. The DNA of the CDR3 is TGTGCCAGCAGCCAAGTGGTAGCCCCCGAGACAGGGCCCTCCTACGAGCAGTACTTC.

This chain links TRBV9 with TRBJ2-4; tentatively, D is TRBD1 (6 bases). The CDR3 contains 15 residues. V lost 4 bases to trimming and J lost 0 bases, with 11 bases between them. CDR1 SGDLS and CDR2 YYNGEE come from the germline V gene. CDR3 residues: CASSIGQSAKNIQYF. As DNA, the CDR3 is TGTGCCAGCAGCATAGGACAGTCAGCCAAAAACATTCAGTACTTC.

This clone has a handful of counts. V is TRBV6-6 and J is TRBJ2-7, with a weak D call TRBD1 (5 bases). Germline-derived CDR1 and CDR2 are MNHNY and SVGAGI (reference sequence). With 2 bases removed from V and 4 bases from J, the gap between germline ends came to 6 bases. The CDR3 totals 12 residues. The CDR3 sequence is CASSYRGYEQYF. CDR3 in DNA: TGTGCCAGCAGTTACAGGGGTTACGAGCAGTACTTC.